The rows below give T cell receptor beta chains drawn from one sample of a study of shared clonotypes between healthy human individuals. Clones were read by immunoSEQ multiplex PCR, and TCRdb kept only the in-frame ones, dropping some. In the table there are 900,000 to 1,200,000 clones, 75% to 80% of which are singletons. Sequencing used memory CD4+ T cells from PBMCs. The receptors come from a man younger than 35 in good health. Some clones in this sample may be carry-over from other donors' samples. The CDR3 runs from the conserved cysteine through the conserved F or W. A D gene is named only where the DNA matches it firmly. Clone size is not always given. Where it is, it says once, few, many or a class for expanded clones.

J | size | D | V | DNA | CDR3
TRBJ2-2 | . | TRBD1 | TRBV2 | TGTGCCAGCAGGTGGGGGACAGGGGGCTCCGGGGAGCTGTTTTTT | CASRWGTGGSGELFF
TRBJ2-1 | . | TRBD2 | TRBV18 | TGTGCCAGCTCACAGACTAGCGGGATGGGCGATGAGCAGTTCTTC | CASSQTSGMGDEQFF
TRBJ1-5 | many | . | TRBV2 | TGTGCCAGCAGCCCCCCCGGAGGGCAGCCCCAGCATTTT | CASSPPGGQPQHF
TRBJ1-2 | few | . | TRBV11-2 | TGTGCCAGCAGCTTATCCTTAGGGGCCGGGACAAGCTATGGCTACACCTTC | CASSLSLGAGTSYGYTF
TRBJ2-2 | . | . | TRBV2 | TGTGCCAGCAGTTCGGAAGGGACCGGGGAGCTGTTTTTT | CASSSEGTGELFF
TRBJ2-5 | once | . | TRBV19 | TGTGCCAGTTCTCTAGACCATCAAGAGACCCAGTACTTC | CASSLDHQETQYF
TRBJ2-3 | . | TRBD2 | TRBV28 | TGTGCCAGCATCCGGCGACTAGCGGGAGCGGCTAGCACAGATACGCAGTATTTT | CASIRRLAGAASTDTQYF
TRBJ2-2 | . | TRBD2 | TRBV5-1 | TGCGCCAGCAGCTCTCTAACCGGACTAGCGGGCGAAACCAACACCGGGGAGCTGTTTTTT | CASSSLTGLAGETNTGELFF
TRBJ2-5 | . | TRBD2 | TRBV5-4 | TGTGCCAGCAGCTTGGAAGCTAGCGGGAGTGGAGAGACCCAGTACTTC | CASSLEASGSGETQYF
TRBJ2-7 | . | . | TRBV28 | TGTGCCAGCAGGAAATCGATATTCTACGAGCAGTACTTC | CASRKSIFYEQYF
TRBJ2-1 | . | . | TRBV2 | TGTGCCAGCAGTGAAGCAGGGGGCTCCTACAATGAGCAGTTCTTC | CASSEAGGSYNEQFF
TRBJ1-2 | . | . | TRBV18 | TGTGCCAGCTCACCACCGGGGTTTGACTATGGCTACACCTTC | CASSPPGFDYGYTF